A single sample gave rise to the 14 T cell receptor beta chains below, sequenced in a study of cytomegalovirus exposure and HLA in healthy donors. It was with 60 Vbeta and 13 Jbeta primers that the PCR ran. The table came from immunoSEQ multiplex PCR; TCRdb's copy has only in-frame clones and leaves some out. The data hold roughly 110,000 clones, with about three quarters observed a single time. The source material was PBMCs. The receptors come from a boy aged 5-17 years in good health and CMV-seronegative.

V usage is TRBV20-1 and J usage is TRBJ1-1; a possible D gene is TRBD1 (6 bases). Germline loops: CDR1 DFQATT, CDR2 SNEGSKA (reference sequence). The V end was cut by 4 bases, the J end by 3 bases, with 6 bases between. The CDR3 totals 11 residues. The CDR3 DNA reads TGCAGTGCTACAGGGGACACTGAAGCTTTCTTT. It yields the protein CSATGDTEAFF.

The genes are TRBV9 and TRBJ2-5; TRBD2 aligns across 13 bases. CDR3 length equals 16 residues. V shed 4 bases and J 1 base; nucleotides not matched to a gene: 4. Germline V gene data show CDR1 as SGDLS and CDR2 as YYNGEE. CDR3 coding DNA: TGTGCCAGCAGCCCAGGGACTAGCGGGATCCAAGAGACCCAGTACTTC. Its translation: CASSPGTSGIQETQYF.

This chain joins TRBV6-6 and TRBJ1-5, with TRBD1 matching over 9 bases. The CDR3 is 16 amino acids. Germline V gene sequence: CDR1 MNHNY, CDR2 SVGAGI (reference sequence). The trim removed 3 bases at V and 2 bases at J, leaving 5 bases unmatched. CDR3 DNA sequence: TGTGCCAGCAGTTATGAATGGACAGGGGGCAATCAGCCCCAGCATTTT. This gives the protein CASSYEWTGGNQPQHF.

The chain employs TRBV28 and TRBJ1-5; a possible D gene is TRBD1 (6 bases). The V end lost 6 bases, the J end lost 6 bases, and 21 bases lay between the germline ends. Germline lookup yields CDR1 MDHEN and CDR2 SYDVKM. The CDR3 is 16 amino acids. For the CDR3, the DNA is TGTGCCAGCAGATTCGCTTCACAGGGTCTGGCTCAGCCCCAGCATTTT. Residues: CASRFASQGLAQPQHF. Full variable domain (missing parts from reference TRBV28 and TRBJ1-5): DVKVTQSSRYLVKRTGEKVFLECVQDMDHENMFWYRQDPGLGLRLIYFSYDVKMKEKGDIPEGYSVSREKKERFSLILESASTNQTSMYLCASRFASQGLAQPQHFGDGTRLSIL.

This chain links TRBV11-2 with TRBJ1-1; D is unresolved. Germline V gene sequence: CDR1 SGHAT, CDR2 FQNNGV. The germline V and J ends were trimmed by 4 bases and 0 bases, with 12 bases remaining between them. The CDR3 spans 15 residues. The CDR3 region is CASSSDGLLNTEAFF. The CDR3 coding sequence is TGTGCCAGCAGCTCCGACGGACTGCTGAACACTGAAGCTTTCTTT.

Written as DNA, the CDR3 is TGTGCCAGTAGTACTTACCCGGGGGCTGGGGCCAACGTCCTGACTTTC. It codes for CASSTYPGAGANVLTF. The rearrangement uses TRBV19 and TRBJ2-6; tentative D call: TRBD2 (6 bases). Germline V CDR1 and CDR2: LNHDA, SQIVND (reference sequence). Trimming removed 4 bases at V and 2 bases at J, with 12 bases between. The CDR3 sequence is 16 residues long.

As regards this clone: Other DNA sequences from this sample encode an identical CDR3 as well. The rearrangement links TRBV7-2 to TRBJ2-5; D perhaps matches TRBD2 (6 bases). Trimming pared 0 bases from V and 4 bases from J, leaving 6 bases between. From germline, CDR1 is SGHTA and CDR2 FQGNSA. This CDR3 comprises 13 residues. The DNA of the CDR3 is TGTGCCAGCAGCTTAGCGGGAGGAGAGACCCAGTACTTC. Protein sequence: CASSLAGGETQYF.

In regard to this clone: This sample includes further DNA sequences coding for the same CDR3. This chain joins TRBV5-6 and TRBJ2-5; possible D gene TRBD2, 6 bases. Germline CDR1 reads SGHDT; CDR2 reads YYEEEE. The CDR3 is 13 residues long. Trimming removed 4 bases from V and 2 bases from J, with 9 bases in between. The CDR3 sequence: CASSLGGQETQYF. CDR3 nucleotide sequence: TGTGCCAGCAGCCTCGGGGGTCAAGAGACCCAGTACTTC.

This clone was found a few times. The chain joins TRBV18 to TRBJ1-5; 7 positions agree with TRBD1. Germline values: CDR1 KGHSH, CDR2 LQKENI. The CDR3 has 14 amino acids. With 3 bases clipped from V and 4 bases from J, the junction kept 3 bases outside the gene matches. CDR3 DNA: TGTGCCAGCTCACCGGACAGGAGTAATCAGCCCCAGCATTTT. The encoded protein is CASSPDRSNQPQHF.

The V call is TRBV10-3, the J call TRBJ2-7, with 8 bases matching TRBD1. The CDR3 sequence is 13 residues long. Germline values: CDR1 ENHRY, CDR2 SYGVKD. The V and J ends lost 5 bases and 5 bases, in that order; junction bases with no gene match: 5. The CDR3 spells CAISPTGVHEQYF. For the CDR3, the DNA is TGTGCCATCAGTCCGACAGGGGTCCACGAGCAGTACTTC.

The rearrangement links TRBV4-1 to TRBJ1-2; 10 bases line up with TRBD1. Germline V gene lookup returns CDR1 MGHRA and CDR2 YSYEKL. Unmatched junction bases numbered 4, after V lost 2 bases and J lost 4 bases. The CDR3 runs 15 residues. DNA of the CDR3: TGCGCCAGCAGCCAACACGGGACAGGGGTCTATGGCTACACCTTC. This encodes CASSQHGTGVYGYTF.

The chain recombines TRBV6-4 with TRBJ1-2; D is uncertain. The V gene lost 6 bases and the J gene lost 7 bases, with 18 bases spanning the gap. Germline CDR1 and CDR2: MRHNA and SNTAGT. The CDR3 has 14 residues. The CDR3 sequence: CASSQSEGTGGYTF. As DNA, the CDR3 is TGTGCCAGCAGCCAGTCAGAGGGAACGGGTGGCTACACCTTC.

The chain carries TRBV7-2 and TRBJ2-4; TRBD1 might be the D (5 bases). The CDR3 has 15 residues. Trimming cost V 1 base and J 10 bases, with 17 bases left between them. The V gene's germline CDR1 is SGHTA and CDR2 FQGNSA. The CDR3 region has the DNA TGTGCCAGCAGCTTAGGAAGGGGTTCATGGATTATTCAGTACTTC. Translated, it gives CASSLGRGSWIIQYF.

The chain has TRBV19 and TRBJ2-5, with D tentatively TRBD1 (5 bases). V was trimmed by 5 bases and J by 4 bases, leaving 11 bases between them. The germline gives CDR1 LNHDA, CDR2 SQIVND (reference sequence). CDR3 size: 13 residues. The CDR3, as DNA: TGTGCCAGTAGTCAAGGGGATGGAGAGACCCAGTACTTC. Translation: CASSQGDGETQYF.